This TCR beta chain is drawn from a study of cytomegalovirus exposure and HLA in healthy donors. In regard to this clone: The antigen is undetermined.

Primers for the PCR totalled 60 Vbeta and 13 Jbeta. Profiling relied on immunoSEQ multiplex PCR, and the TCRdb table lists in-frame clones only, not all of them. This sample has 150,000 to 200,000 clones, with less than 90% found just once. The V gene lost 3 bases and the J gene lost 4 bases, with 15 bases spanning the gap. The CDR3 runs to 16 residues. Germline V gives CDR1 LNHNV, CDR2 YYDKDF (reference sequence). Study conclusions and caveats: The classifier reportedly diagnosed cytomegalovirus status with high specificity and sensitivity.

The chain combines TRBV15 with TRBJ2-2; D is ambiguous. The sample was PBMCs. This clonotype was obtained from a man between 50 and 59 years old in good health and CMV-seropositive. CDR3 residues: CATSRERGVVTGELFF. The CDR3 DNA follows: TGTGCCACCAGCAGGGAGCGAGGAGTTGTCACCGGGGAGCTGTTTTTT.